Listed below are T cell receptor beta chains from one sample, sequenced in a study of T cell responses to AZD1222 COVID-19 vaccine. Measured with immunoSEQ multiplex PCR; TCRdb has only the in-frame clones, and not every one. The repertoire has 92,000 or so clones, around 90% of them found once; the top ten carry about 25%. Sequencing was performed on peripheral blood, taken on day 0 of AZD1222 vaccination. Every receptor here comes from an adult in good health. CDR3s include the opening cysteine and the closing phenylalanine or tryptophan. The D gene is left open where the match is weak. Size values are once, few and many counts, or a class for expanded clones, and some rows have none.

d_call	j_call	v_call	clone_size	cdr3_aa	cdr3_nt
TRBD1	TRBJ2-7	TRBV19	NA	CASSKGQGLEQYF	TGTGCCAGTAGTAAAGGACAGGGGTTGGAGCAGTACTTC
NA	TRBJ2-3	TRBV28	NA	CANRQKFTDTQYF	TGTGCCAACCGACAGAAATTCACAGATACGCAGTATTTT
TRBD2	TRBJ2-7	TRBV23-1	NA	CASSQRTSGRYYEQYF	TGCGCCAGCAGTCAAAGGACTAGCGGGAGGTACTACGAGCAGTACTTC
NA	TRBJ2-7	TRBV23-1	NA	CASSQSEGLHEQYF	TGCGCCAGCAGTCAATCCGAGGGGTTACACGAGCAGTACTTC
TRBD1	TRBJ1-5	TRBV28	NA	CASSSGGHQPQHF	TGTGCCAGCAGTTCAGGGGGACATCAGCCCCAGCATTTT
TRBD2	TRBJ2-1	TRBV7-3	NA	CASSIGTSGRPGSYNEQFF	TGTGCCAGCAGCATTGGGACTAGCGGGAGGCCAGGCTCCTACAATGAGCAGTTCTTC
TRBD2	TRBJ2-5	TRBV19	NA	CASIGEGPETQYF	TGTGCCAGTATTGGGGAGGGCCCAGAGACCCAGTACTTC
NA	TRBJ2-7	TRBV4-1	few	CASSRGGGTSSYEQYF	TGCGCCAGCAGTCGAGGAGGTGGCACGAGCTCCTACGAGCAGTACTTC
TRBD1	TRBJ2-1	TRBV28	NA	CASSRGLEQFF	TGTGCCAGCAGTAGGGGGCTTGAGCAGTTCTTC
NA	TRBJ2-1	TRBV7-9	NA	CASSLDFGANEQFF	TGTGCCAGCAGCTTAGATTTTGGGGCCAATGAGCAGTTCTTC
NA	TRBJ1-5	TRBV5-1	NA	CASSLQGEGAQPQHF	TGCGCCAGCAGCTTACAGGGTGAGGGTGCTCAGCCCCAGCATTTT
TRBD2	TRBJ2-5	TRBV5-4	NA	CASTFGLAGGGETQYF	TGTGCCAGCACCTTCGGACTAGCGGGAGGGGGAGAGACCCAGTACTTC
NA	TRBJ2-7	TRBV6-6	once	CASVGGPQVGQYF	TGTGCCTCGGTCGGCGGACCCCAGGTGGGGCAGTACTTC
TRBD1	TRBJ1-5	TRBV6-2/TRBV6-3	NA	CASSTDRGTIGGNQPQHF	TGTGCCAGCAGTACTGACAGGGGGACGATTGGTGGCAATCAGCCCCAGCATTTT
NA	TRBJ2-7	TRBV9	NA	CASSVRPAYEQYF	TGTGCCAGCAGCGTTAGGCCCGCTTACGAGCAGTACTTC
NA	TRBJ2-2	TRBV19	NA	CATYFVNTGELFF	TGTGCCACGTATTTCGTGAACACCGGGGAGCTGTTTTTT
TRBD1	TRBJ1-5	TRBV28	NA	CASSFGDRDNQPQHF	TGTGCCAGCAGTTTTGGGGACAGGGATAATCAGCCCCAGCATTTT
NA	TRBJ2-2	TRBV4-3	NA	CASSQEGQSDTGELFF	TGCGCCAGCAGCCAAGAGGGGCAGAGCGACACCGGGGAGCTGTTTTTT
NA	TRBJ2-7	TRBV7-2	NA	CASSLWTGLYEQYF	TGTGCCAGCAGCTTATGGACGGGCCTCTACGAGCAGTACTTC
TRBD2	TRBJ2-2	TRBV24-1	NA	CATSDSERGVTGELFF	TGTGCCACCAGTGATTCTGAGCGGGGGGTCACCGGGGAGCTGTTTTTT
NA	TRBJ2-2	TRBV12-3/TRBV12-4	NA	CASMRHGVGELFF	TGTGCCAGCATGCGTCATGGGGTTGGGGAGCTGTTTTTT
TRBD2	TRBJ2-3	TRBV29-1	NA	CSGTRGVAGTDTQYF	TGCAGCGGAACCCGCGGCGTAGCGGGAACAGATACGCAGTATTTT
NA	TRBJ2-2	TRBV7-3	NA	CASSRPGLSGELFF	TGTGCCAGCAGCCGCCCGGGGCTTTCCGGGGAGCTGTTTTTT